Following are 5 T cell receptor beta chains from one sample sequenced in a study of PD-L1 blockade in urothelial cancer. The time point is: pretreatment peripheral blood. Measured with immunoSEQ multiplex PCR; TCRdb has only the in-frame clones, and not every one. The sample has around 100,000 clones; 80% to 90% are singletons. Sequencing used PBMCs, obtained around atezolizumab (anti-PD-L1) treatment. Receptors were obtained from a man in his 60s with urothelial cancer.

Here the CDR3 reads CSFSWGTGGSYEQYF. The CDR3 nucleotides read TGCAGCTTCTCCTGGGGAACAGGGGGATCCTACGAGCAGTACTTC. This chain uses TRBV29-1 with TRBJ2-7, with 8 bases identical to TRBD1. Germline V gene data show CDR1 as SQVTM and CDR2 as ANQGSEA. The V and J ends lost 8 bases and 1 base, in that order; junction bases with no gene match: 13. There are 15 residues in the CDR3.

The chain recombines TRBV27 with TRBJ2-5; possibly TRBD2 for D (6 bases). V lost 3 bases, J lost 5 bases, and 16 bases lay in between. This CDR3 has 15 residues. Germline CDR1 reads MNHEY; CDR2 reads SMNVEV (reference sequence). The CDR3 sequence is CASSFREHYEETQYF. The CDR3 DNA follows: TGTGCCAGCAGTTTCCGGGAGCACTACGAGGAGACCCAGTACTTC.

This rearrangement joins TRBV5-6 to TRBJ2-5, with D perhaps TRBD2 (6 bases). Germline-derived CDR1 and CDR2 are SGHDT and YYEEEE. The CDR3 runs to 15 residues. V was pared by 4 bases and J by 1 base, with 14 bases between. CDR3 nucleotide sequence: TGTGCCAGCAGCGTACCCCGGGGGATCCAAGAGACCCAGTACTTC. It yields the protein CASSVPRGIQETQYF. The entire variable domain, with the rest obtained from reference TRBV5-6 and TRBJ2-5, is as follows: DAGVTQSPTHLIKTRGQQVTLRCSPKSGHDTVSWYQQALGQGPQFIFQYYEEEERQRGNFPDRFSGHQFPNYSSELNVNALLLGDSALYLCASSVPRGIQETQYFGPGTRLLVL.

This clone was seen just once. V is TRBV28 and J is TRBJ2-7, with 9 bases fitting TRBD1. Germline V gives CDR1 MDHEN, CDR2 SYDVKM. This CDR3 is built from 15 residues. Trimming at V came to 6 bases and at J to 3 bases, leaving 9 bases not matched to a gene. Here the CDR3 DNA reads TGTGCCAGCAGAGGGTACGGGACAGGGATCTACGAGCAGTACTTC. Protein: CASRGYGTGIYEQYF.

This clone was counted only a few times. V is TRBV6-1 and J is TRBJ1-2; D is ambiguous. Germline lookup yields CDR1 MNHNS and CDR2 SASEGT. V lost 0 bases to trimming and J lost 4 bases, with 6 bases between them. CDR3 size: 13 residues. This CDR3 reads CASSEARSYGYTF. The DNA of the CDR3 is TGTGCCAGCAGTGAAGCGAGGTCCTATGGCTACACCTTC.